One and the same sample provided the 19 T cell receptor beta chains below, sequenced in a study of CD4 T cells in relation to SARS-CoV-2 and coronaviruses. Antigen specificity for these receptors is unknown. TCRdb keeps only in-frame clones here, not all; method: immunoSEQ multiplex PCR. The table includes some 37,000 clones, about 80% detected once. Sequencing used memory CD4+ T cells from PBMCs, cultured in vitro. Receptors originate from an adult with COVID-19.

V is TRBV12-3 or TRBV12-4 and J is TRBJ2-7; TRBD2 is a possible D gene (6 bases). The CDR3 extends over 13 amino acids. V was trimmed by 7 bases and J by 1 base, leaving 11 bases between them. For the CDR3, the DNA is TGTGCCAGCATACCGGGAGTATCCTACGAGCAGTACTTC. This codes for CASIPGVSYEQYF.

This chain connects TRBV7-9 to TRBJ2-1; D possibly uses TRBD1 or TRBD2 (5 bases each). V was pared by 5 bases and J by 4 bases, with 18 bases between. Germline values: CDR1 SEHNR, CDR2 FQNEAQ (reference sequence). The CDR3 covers 16 residues. The CDR3 here is CASSPARVRDYNEQFF. The CDR3 coding sequence is TGTGCCAGCAGCCCAGCGAGGGTCAGGGATTACAATGAGCAGTTCTTC. The full variable domain, with the rest looked up from reference TRBV7-9 and TRBJ2-1, is DTGVSQNPRHKITKRGQNVTFRCDPISEHNRLYWYRQTLGQGPEFLTYFQNEAQLEKSRLLSDRFSAERPKGSFSTLEIQRTEQGDSAMYLCASSPARVRDYNEQFFGPGTRLTVL.

This clone appeared once. The chain recombines TRBV19 with TRBJ1-1; no firm D call. Germline CDR1 and CDR2: LNHDA and SQIVND (reference sequence). CDR3 length equals 13 residues. The V gene lost 9 bases and the J gene lost 3 bases, with 14 bases spanning the gap. The CDR3 is CASTPRRDTEAFF. The CDR3 DNA follows: TGTGCCAGCACCCCCCGGAGGGACACTGAAGCTTTCTTT.

The chain combines TRBV7-8 with TRBJ2-3; 12 nucleotides line up with TRBD2. This CDR3 contains 16 residues. Germline CDR1 and CDR2: SGHVS and FQNEAQ. V lost 4 bases to trimming and J lost 5 bases; unmatched junction nucleotides: 7. CDR3 coding DNA: TGTGCCAGCAGCTATGGACTAGCGGGGACCCAAGATACGCAGTATTTT. Translated: CASSYGLAGTQDTQYF.

The chain has TRBV2 and TRBJ1-3, with D perhaps TRBD1 (5 bases). The CDR3 sequence is 15 residues long. V was trimmed by 6 bases and J by 0 bases, leaving 12 bases between them. Germline-derived CDR1 and CDR2 are SNHLY and FYNNEI. CDR3 amino acids: CASRPDSSSGNTIYF. The CDR3 nucleotides read TGTGCCAGCAGACCCGACAGCAGCTCTGGAAACACCATATATTTT.

The V call is TRBV6-2 or TRBV6-3, the J call TRBJ2-6; D is uncertain. The germline V gene has CDR1 MNHEY and CDR2 SVGEGT. V dropped 0 bases and J dropped 1 base, with 4 bases sitting between them. The CDR3 runs to 15 residues. The CDR3 sequence is CASSYSGSGANVLTF. The CDR3 nucleotides are TGTGCCAGCAGTTACTCGGGGTCTGGGGCCAACGTCCTGACTTTC.

The chain links TRBV12-3 or TRBV12-4 to TRBJ2-1; a possible D gene is TRBD1 (6 bases). V lost 7 bases and J lost 11, with 18 bases in between. This CDR3 has 13 amino acids. CDR3: CASTTKGRGKQFF. CDR3 nucleotide sequence: TGTGCCAGCACCACGAAGGGCAGGGGAAAGCAGTTCTTC.

The chain joins TRBV25-1 to TRBJ2-1, with 11 positions matching TRBD1. Looked up from germline, CDR1 is MGHDK and CDR2 is SYGVNS. Trimming removed 0 bases from V and 3 bases from J; junction bases left unmatched: 1. The CDR3 has 16 amino acids. The DNA of the CDR3 is TGTGCCAGCAGTGAATACGGGACAGGGGGCTACAATGAGCAGTTCTTC. Residues: CASSEYGTGGYNEQFF.

The J gene is TRBJ2-7, the V gene TRBV5-1, with 7 bases lining up with TRBD2. Germline loops: CDR1 SGHRS, CDR2 YFSETQ. The junction had 5 bases not matched to a gene; V was cut back by 2 bases and J by 0 bases. The CDR3 extends over 15 amino acids. The CDR3 region has the DNA TGCGCCAGCAGCTTACCTAGCGGAAACTCCTACGAGCAGTACTTC. Its protein product is CASSLPSGNSYEQYF.

V is TRBV4-2 and J is TRBJ2-7; the D is unclear. This CDR3 spans 15 amino acids. Looked up from germline, CDR1 is LGHNA and CDR2 is YNFKEQ. The germline V and J ends were trimmed by 5 bases and 0 bases, with 14 bases remaining between them. The CDR3 nucleotides are TGTGCCAGCAGCGATAGTTTAGGTCCCTCCTACGAGCAGTACTTC. Protein product: CASSDSLGPSYEQYF.

The chain carries TRBV6-5 and TRBJ1-5; 8 bases are shared with TRBD1. Germline values: CDR1 MNHEY, CDR2 SVGAGI. J was trimmed by 6 bases and V by 4 bases; bases with no gene match: 5. This CDR3 is 14 amino acids long. The CDR3 nucleotides read TGTGCCAGCAGTTCTACAGGGGGAGGTCAGCCCCAGCATTTT. Translating it yields CASSSTGGGQPQHF.

The chain combines TRBV28 with TRBJ2-5; D call uncertain. Trimming took off 6 bases at V and 1 base at J, with 9 bases between the two ends. This CDR3 spans 13 amino acids. Looked up from germline, CDR1 is MDHEN and CDR2 is SYDVKM. Here the CDR3 DNA reads TGTGCCAGCAGACAGTCGGGCCAAGAGACCCAGTACTTC. It specifies CASRQSGQETQYF.

V usage is TRBV5-1 and J usage is TRBJ2-1; D remains ambiguous. Trimming pared 2 bases from V and 6 bases from J, leaving 6 bases between. CDR3 size: 12 residues. Germline assignment: CDR1 SGHRS and CDR2 YFSETQ. The CDR3, as DNA: TGCGCCAGCAGCTTTGAAGGCAATGAGCAGTTCTTC. It encodes CASSFEGNEQFF.

The chain combines TRBV7-9 with TRBJ2-7; 9 bases line up with TRBD1. CDR1 is SEHNR and CDR2 is FQNEAQ in the germline V gene (reference sequence). This CDR3 has 16 amino acids. V was clipped by 5 bases and J by 2 bases; unmatched bases: 10. DNA of the CDR3: TGTGCCAGCAGCCCGGGACAGGGAAGAGGGGCCTACGAGCAGTACTTC. This translates into CASSPGQGRGAYEQYF. The full variable domain, in which reference TRBV7-9 and TRBJ2-7 provide the parts outside the CDR3, is DTGVSQNPRHKITKRGQNVTFRCDPISEHNRLYWYRQTLGQGPEFLTYFQNEAQLEKSRLLSDRFSAERPKGSFSTLEIQRTEQGDSAMYLCASSPGQGRGAYEQYFGPGTRLTVT.

The chain employs TRBV2 and TRBJ2-2; TRBD1 matches 8 bases. Germline-derived CDR1 and CDR2 are SNHLY and FYNNEI. Unmatched junction bases numbered 9, after V lost 8 bases and J lost 4 bases. CDR3 size: 15 residues. CDR3 in amino acids: CASGVQGALTGELFF. CDR3 nucleotides: TGTGCCAGCGGGGTGCAGGGGGCTCTCACCGGGGAGCTGTTTTTT. Full variable domain (outside the CDR3, taken from reference TRBV2 and TRBJ2-2): EPEVTQTPSHQVTQMGQEVILRCVPISNHLYFYWYRQILGQKVEFLVSFYNNEISEKSEIFDDQFSVERPDGSNFTLKIRSTKLEDSAMYFCASGVQGALTGELFFGEGSRLTVL.

The chain carries TRBV4-1 and TRBJ1-2, with TRBD1 identical over 10 bases. Trimming cost V 2 bases and J 2 bases; bases outside gene matches: 8. This CDR3 region has 17 residues. The V gene's germline CDR1 is MGHRA and CDR2 YSYEKL. The CDR3 sequence: CASSQRQGALRNYGYTF. The CDR3 DNA sequence: TGCGCCAGCAGCCAAAGACAGGGGGCTTTACGGAACTATGGCTACACCTTC.

This chain connects TRBV30 to TRBJ1-2; TRBD1 matches 11 bases. CDR3 length: 14 amino acids. V gave up 2 bases and J gave up 4 bases; unmatched junction bases: 3. Germline CDR1 GTSNPN, CDR2 SVGIG (reference sequence). CDR3 loop: CAWSRGTGGYGYTF. The CDR3 nucleotides read TGTGCCTGGAGTAGAGGGACAGGGGGCTATGGCTACACCTTC.

This sequence joins TRBV7-2 and TRBJ2-5, with 10 bases fitting TRBD2. J was trimmed by 1 base and V by 4 bases; bases with no gene match: 12. This CDR3 has 18 amino acids. CDR1 and CDR2 from the germline V gene are SGHTA and FQGNSA. As DNA, the CDR3 is TGTGCCAGCAGCTCACCCCCCGGGACTAGCGTACCCCAAGAGACCCAGTACTTC. It translates to CASSSPPGTSVPQETQYF.

This clone was seen just once. The chain is built from TRBV10-3 and TRBJ2-3; TRBD2 matches at 13 bases. CDR1 and CDR2 (germline): ENHRY, SYGVKD. The CDR3 contains 16 residues. With V trimmed by 5 bases and J by 6 bases, 8 bases remained unmatched. The CDR3 nucleotides read TGTGCCATCAGTAAGACTAGCGGGAGGAAAGCGGATACGCAGTATTTT. Its protein product is CAISKTSGRKADTQYF.